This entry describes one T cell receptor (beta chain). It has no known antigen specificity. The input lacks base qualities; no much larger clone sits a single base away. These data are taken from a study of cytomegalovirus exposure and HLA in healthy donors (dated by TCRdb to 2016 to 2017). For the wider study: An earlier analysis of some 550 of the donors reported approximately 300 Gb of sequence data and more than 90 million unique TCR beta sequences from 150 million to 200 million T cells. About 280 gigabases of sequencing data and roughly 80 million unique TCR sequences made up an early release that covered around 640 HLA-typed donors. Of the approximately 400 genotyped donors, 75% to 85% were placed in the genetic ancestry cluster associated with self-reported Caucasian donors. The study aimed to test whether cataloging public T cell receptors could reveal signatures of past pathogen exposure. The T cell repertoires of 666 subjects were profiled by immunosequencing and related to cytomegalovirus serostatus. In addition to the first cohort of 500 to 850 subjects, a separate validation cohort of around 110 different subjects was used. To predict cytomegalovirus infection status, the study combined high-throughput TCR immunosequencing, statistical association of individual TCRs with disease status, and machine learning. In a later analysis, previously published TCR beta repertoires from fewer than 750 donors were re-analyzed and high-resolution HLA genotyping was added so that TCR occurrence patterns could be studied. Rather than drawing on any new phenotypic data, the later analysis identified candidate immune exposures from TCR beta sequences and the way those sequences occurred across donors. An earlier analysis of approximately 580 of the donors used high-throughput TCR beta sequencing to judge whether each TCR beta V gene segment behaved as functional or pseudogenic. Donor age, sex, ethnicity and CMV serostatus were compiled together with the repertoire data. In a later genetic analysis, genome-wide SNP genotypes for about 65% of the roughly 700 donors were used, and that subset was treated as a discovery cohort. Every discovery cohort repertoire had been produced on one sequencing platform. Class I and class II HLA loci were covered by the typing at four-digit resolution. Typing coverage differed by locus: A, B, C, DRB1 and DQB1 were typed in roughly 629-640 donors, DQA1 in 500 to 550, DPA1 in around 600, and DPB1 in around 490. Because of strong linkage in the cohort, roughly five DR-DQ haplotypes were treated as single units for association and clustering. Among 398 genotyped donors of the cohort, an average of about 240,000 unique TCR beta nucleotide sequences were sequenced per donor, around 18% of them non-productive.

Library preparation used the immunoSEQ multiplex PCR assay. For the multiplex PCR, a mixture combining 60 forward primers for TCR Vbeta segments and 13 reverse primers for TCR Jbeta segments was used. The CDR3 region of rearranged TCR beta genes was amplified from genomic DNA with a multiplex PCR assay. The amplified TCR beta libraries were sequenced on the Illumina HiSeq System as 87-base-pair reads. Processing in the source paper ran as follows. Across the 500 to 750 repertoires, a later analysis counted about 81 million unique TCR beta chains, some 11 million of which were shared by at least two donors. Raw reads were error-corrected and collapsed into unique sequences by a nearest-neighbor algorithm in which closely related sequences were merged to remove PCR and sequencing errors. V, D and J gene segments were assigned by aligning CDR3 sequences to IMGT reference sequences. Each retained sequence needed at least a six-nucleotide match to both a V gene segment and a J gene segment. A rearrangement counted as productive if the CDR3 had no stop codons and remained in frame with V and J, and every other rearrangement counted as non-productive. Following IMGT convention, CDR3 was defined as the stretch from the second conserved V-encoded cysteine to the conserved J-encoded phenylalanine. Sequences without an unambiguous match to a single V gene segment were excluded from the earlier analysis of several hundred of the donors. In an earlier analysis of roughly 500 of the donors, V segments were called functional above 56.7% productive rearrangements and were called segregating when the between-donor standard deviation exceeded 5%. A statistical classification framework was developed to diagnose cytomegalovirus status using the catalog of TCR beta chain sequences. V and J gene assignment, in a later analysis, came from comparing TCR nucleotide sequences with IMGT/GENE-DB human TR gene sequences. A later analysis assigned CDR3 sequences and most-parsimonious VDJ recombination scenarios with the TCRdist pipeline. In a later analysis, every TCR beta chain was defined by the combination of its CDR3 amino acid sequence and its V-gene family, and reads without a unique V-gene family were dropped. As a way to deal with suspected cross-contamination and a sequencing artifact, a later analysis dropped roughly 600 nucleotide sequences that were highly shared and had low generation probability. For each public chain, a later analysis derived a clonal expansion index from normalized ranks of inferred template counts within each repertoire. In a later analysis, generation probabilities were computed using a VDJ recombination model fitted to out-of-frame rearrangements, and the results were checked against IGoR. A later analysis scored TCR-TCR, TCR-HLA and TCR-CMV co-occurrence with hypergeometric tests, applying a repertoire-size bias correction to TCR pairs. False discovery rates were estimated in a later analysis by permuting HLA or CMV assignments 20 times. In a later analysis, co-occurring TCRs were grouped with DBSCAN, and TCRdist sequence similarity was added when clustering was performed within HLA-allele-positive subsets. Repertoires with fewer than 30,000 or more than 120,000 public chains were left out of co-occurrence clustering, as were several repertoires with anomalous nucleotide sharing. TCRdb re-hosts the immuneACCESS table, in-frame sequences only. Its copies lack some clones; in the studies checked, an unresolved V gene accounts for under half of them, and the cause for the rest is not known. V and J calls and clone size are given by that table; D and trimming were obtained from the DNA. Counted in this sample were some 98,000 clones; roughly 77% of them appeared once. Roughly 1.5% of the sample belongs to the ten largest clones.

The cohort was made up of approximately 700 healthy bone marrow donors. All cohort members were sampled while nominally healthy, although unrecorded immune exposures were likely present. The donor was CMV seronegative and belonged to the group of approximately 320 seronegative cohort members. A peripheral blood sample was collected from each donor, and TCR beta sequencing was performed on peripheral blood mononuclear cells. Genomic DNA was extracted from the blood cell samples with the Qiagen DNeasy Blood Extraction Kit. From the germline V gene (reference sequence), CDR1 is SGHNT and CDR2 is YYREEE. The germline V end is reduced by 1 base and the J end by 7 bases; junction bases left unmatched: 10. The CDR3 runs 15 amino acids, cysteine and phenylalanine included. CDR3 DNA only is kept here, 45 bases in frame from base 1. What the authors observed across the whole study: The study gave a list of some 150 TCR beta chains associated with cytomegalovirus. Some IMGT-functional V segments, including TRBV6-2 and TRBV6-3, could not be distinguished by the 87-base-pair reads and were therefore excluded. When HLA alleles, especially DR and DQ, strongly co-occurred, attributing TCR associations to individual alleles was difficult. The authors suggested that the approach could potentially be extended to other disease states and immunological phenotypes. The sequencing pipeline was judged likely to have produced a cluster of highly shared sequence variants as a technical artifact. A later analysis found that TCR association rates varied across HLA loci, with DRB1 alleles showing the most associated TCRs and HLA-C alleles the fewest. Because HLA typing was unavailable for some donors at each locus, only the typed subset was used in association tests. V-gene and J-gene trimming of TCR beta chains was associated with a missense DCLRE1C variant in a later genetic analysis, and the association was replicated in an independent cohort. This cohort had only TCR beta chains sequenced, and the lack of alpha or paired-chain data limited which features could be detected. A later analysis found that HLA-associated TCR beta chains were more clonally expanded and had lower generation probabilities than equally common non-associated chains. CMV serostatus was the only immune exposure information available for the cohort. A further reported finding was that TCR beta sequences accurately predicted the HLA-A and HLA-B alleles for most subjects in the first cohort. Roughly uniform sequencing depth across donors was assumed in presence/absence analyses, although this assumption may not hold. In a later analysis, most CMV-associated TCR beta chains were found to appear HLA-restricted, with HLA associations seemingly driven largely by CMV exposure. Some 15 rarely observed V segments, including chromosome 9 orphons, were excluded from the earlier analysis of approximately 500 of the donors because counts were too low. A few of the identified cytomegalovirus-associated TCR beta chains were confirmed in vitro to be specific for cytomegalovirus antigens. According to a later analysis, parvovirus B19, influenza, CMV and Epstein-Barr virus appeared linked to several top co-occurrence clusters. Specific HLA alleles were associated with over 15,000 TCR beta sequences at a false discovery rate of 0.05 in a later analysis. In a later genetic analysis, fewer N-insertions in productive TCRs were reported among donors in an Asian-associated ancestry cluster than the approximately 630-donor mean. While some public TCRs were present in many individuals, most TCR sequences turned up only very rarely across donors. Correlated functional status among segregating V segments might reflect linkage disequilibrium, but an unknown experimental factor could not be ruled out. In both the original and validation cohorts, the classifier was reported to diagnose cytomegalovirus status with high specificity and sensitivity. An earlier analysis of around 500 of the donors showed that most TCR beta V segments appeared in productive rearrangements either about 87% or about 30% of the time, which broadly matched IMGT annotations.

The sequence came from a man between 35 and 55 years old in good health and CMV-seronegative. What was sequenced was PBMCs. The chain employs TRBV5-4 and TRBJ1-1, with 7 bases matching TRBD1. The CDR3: CASSLSALGGVEAFF. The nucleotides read TGTGCCAGCAGCTTGTCTGCGTTAGGGGGCGTTGAAGCTTTCTTT.